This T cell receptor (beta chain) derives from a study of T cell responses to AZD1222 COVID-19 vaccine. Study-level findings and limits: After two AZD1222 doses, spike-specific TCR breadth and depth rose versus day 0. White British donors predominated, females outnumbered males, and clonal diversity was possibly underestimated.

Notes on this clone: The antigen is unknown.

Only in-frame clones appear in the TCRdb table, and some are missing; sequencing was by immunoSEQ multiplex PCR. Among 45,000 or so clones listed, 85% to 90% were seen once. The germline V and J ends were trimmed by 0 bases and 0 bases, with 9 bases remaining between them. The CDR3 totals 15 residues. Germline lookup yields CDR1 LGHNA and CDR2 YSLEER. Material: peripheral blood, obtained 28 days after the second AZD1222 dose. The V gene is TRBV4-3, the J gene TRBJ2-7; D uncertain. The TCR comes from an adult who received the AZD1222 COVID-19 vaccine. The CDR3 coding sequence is TGCGCCAGCAGCCAAGATCTACAGCGCTCCTACGAGCAGTACTTC. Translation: CASSQDLQRSYEQYF.